These 13 T cell receptor beta chains originate from one sample sequenced in a study of spatial heterogeneity in lung cancer. MiXCR, run by TCRdb on the 5' RACE reads, gives a single entry per CDR3 protein. Among 21,000 or so distinct CDR3 sequences listed, 5% to 7% were seen once. No cognate antigen is known for these TCRs. The sample's time point: sample taken at primary tumor resection. The study, taken as a whole, reports: Mutation tallies in tumors tracked expanded intratumoral alpha and beta TCR counts.

The sample consisted of lung tumor tissue, taken at surgery. These receptor sequences come from a male donor with early-stage non-small cell lung cancer.

Many counts were recorded for this clonotype. The CDR3 protein is CASSLPIRDSPLHF. CDR3 in DNA: TGCGCCAGCAGCTTGCCGATCAGGGATTCACCCCTCCACTTT. J is TRBJ1-6 and V is TRBV5-1; perhaps TRBD1 as D (5 bases). The CDR3 is 14 residues long. Germline V CDR1 and CDR2: SGHRS, YFSETQ. The V and J ends lost 1 base and 8 bases respectively, with 10 bases between them.

Notes on this clonotype: A much larger clonotype is one base distant, so this may be a read error. DNA of the CDR3: TGTGCCAGCAGCTTGGTCAATTCCCACTTTTACGAGCAGTACTTC. Encoded protein: CASSLVNSHFYEQYF. This chain joins TRBV5-4 and TRBJ2-7, with D unclear. This CDR3 has 15 amino acids. Germline CDR1 is SGHNT and CDR2 is YYREEE (reference sequence). V was shortened by 0 bases and J by 4 bases, with 14 bases between the two germline ends.

This clonotype was seen at least ten times. CDR3 in amino acids: CSVAGLQNTGELFF. In DNA form, the CDR3 reads TGCAGCGTTGCGGGACTTCAAAACACCGGGGAGCTGTTTTTT. V is TRBV29-1 and J is TRBJ2-2; a possible D gene is TRBD2 (6 bases). The CDR3 length is 14 residues. Trimming left V 4 bases short and J 2 bases short, with 11 bases between. Germline lookup yields CDR1 SQVTM and CDR2 ANQGSEA.

This clonotype is medium-sized (0.01 to 0.1%) in the sample. CDR3 sequence (DNA): TGTGCCAGCACCATGGACAAGAGCAATCAGCCCCAGCATTTT. Translation: CASTMDKSNQPQHF. This rearrangement joins TRBV28 to TRBJ1-5, with a weak D call TRBD1 (5 bases). V lost 7 bases and J lost 1, with 11 bases in between. The CDR3 has 14 amino acids. The germline V gene encodes CDR1 MDHEN and CDR2 SYDVKM.

This clonotype has at least ten counts. The CDR3 here is CASSPQTDQPQHF. In DNA form, the CDR3 reads TGTGCCAGCAGCCCCCAGACAGATCAGCCCCAGCATTTT. The rearrangement links TRBV7-2 to TRBJ1-5; D is perhaps TRBD1 (5 bases). This CDR3 region has 13 residues. The germline V and J ends were trimmed by 5 bases and 5 bases, with 10 bases remaining between them. The germline CDR1 and CDR2 sequences are SGHTA and FQGNSA.

This clonotype has ten or more counts. V is TRBV5-1 and J is TRBJ2-4; 8 bases match TRBD1. The trim removed 0 bases at V and 5 bases at J, leaving 4 bases unmatched. Per germline, CDR1 SGHRS and CDR2 YFSETQ. There are 15 residues in the CDR3. CDR3 in DNA: TGCGCCAGCAGCTTGGTTCCAGGGGGCGAAAACATTCAGTACTTC. Protein sequence: CASSLVPGGENIQYF. The complete variable domain, with remaining parts taken from reference TRBV5-1 and TRBJ2-4, reads KAGVTQTPRYLIKTRGQQVTLSCSPISGHRSVSWYQQTPGQGLQFLFEYFSETQRNKGNFPGRFSGRQFSNSRSEMNVSTLELGDSALYLCASSLVPGGENIQYFGAGTRLSVL.

The rearrangement joins TRBV20-1 to TRBJ1-4; possible D gene TRBD1, 5 bases. V was clipped by 6 bases and J by 8 bases, with 13 bases between them. CDR3 length equals 12 residues. Germline V gene sequence: CDR1 DFQATT, CDR2 SNEGSKA (reference sequence). CDR3 sequence reads: CSAEGLWEKLFF. CDR3 nucleotide sequence: TGCAGTGCGGAGGGACTTTGGGAAAAACTGTTTTTT.

This clonotype has a count of ten or more. The chain joins TRBV3-1 to TRBJ1-2, with TRBD1 matching over 7 bases. CDR3 size: 14 residues. Trimming cost V 1 base and J 4 bases; bases outside gene matches: 3. CDR1 is LGHDT and CDR2 is YNNKEL in the germline V gene (reference sequence). The CDR3 loop reads CASSQVQGGYGYTF. The CDR3, as DNA: TGTGCCAGCAGCCAAGTCCAGGGGGGCTATGGCTACACCTTC.

This clonotype was found once. Since a much larger clone is just one base distant, this may be a read error. The J gene is TRBJ1-1, the V gene TRBV5-1; D is ambiguous. The CDR3 extends over 13 amino acids. The V gene's germline CDR1 is SGHRS and CDR2 YFSETQ. Here the CDR3 reads CASSGTVNTVAFF. The CDR3 nucleotides read TGCGCCAGCAGCGGAACGGTGAACACTGTAGCTTTCTTT.

This clonotype has a count of ten or more. Because it lacks the conserved phenylalanine or tryptophan at the end, this CDR3 is likely a read error. The chain combines TRBV7-2 with TRBJ1-2, with D perhaps matching TRBD1 (6 bases). The CDR3 has 12 residues. V dropped 5 bases and J dropped 11 bases, with 15 bases sitting between them. CDR1 is SGHTA and CDR2 is FQGNSA in the germline V gene. In DNA, the CDR3 is TGTGCCAGCAGCCCCCGGACAGCCCCTTACACCTCC. Amino acids: CASSPRTAPYTS.

This clonotype was detected many times. The chain is built from TRBV27 and TRBJ2-7; D gene ambiguous. V lost 5 bases to trimming and J lost 4 bases, with 12 bases between them. The CDR3 totals 13 residues. Germline V lookup: CDR1 MNHEY, CDR2 SMNVEV (reference sequence). This CDR3 reads CASSSRATYEQYF. Written as DNA, the CDR3 is TGTGCCAGCAGTAGCCGGGCCACTTACGAGCAGTACTTC.

This clonotype was counted many times. The chain combines TRBV4-3 with TRBJ2-1, with a tentative D call TRBD1 (5 bases). The CDR3 is made up of 14 amino acids. Germline CDR1 and CDR2: LGHNA and YSLEER. Deletions cut 0 bases from V and 7 bases from J, with 10 bases between. The DNA for the CDR3 is TGCGCCAGCAGCCAAGATTTTGCAGGGAATGAGCAGTTCTTC. Translated, it gives CASSQDFAGNEQFF.

The rearrangement joins TRBV3-1 to TRBJ1-2, with TRBD1 identical over 8 bases. Germline lookup yields CDR1 LGHDT and CDR2 YNNKEL (reference sequence). This CDR3 is 14 amino acids long. The trim removed 6 bases at V and 4 bases at J, leaving 7 bases unmatched. CDR3 DNA sequence: TGTGCCAGCAGAGACAGGGGTGATCTCTATGGCTACACCTTC. Encoded protein: CASRDRGDLYGYTF.